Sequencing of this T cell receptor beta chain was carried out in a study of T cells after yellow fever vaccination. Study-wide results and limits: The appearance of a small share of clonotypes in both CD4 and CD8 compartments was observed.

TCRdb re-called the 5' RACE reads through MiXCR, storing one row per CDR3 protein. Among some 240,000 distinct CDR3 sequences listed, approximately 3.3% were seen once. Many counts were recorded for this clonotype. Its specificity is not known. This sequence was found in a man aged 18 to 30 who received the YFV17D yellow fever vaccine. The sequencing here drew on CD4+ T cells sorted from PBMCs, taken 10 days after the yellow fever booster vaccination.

CDR3 protein: CASSQFGTSGDEQFF. For the CDR3, the DNA is TGCGCCAGCAGCCAGTTCGGGACTAGCGGGGATGAGCAGTTCTTC. The chain is built from TRBV5-1 and TRBJ2-1; 13 positions agree with TRBD2. The germline V gene encodes CDR1 SGHRS and CDR2 YFSETQ. This CDR3 contains 15 residues. V was pared by 4 bases and J by 8 bases, with 6 bases of the junction left unmatched.